The following is a T cell receptor beta chain sequence with its context. Its antigen is not known. The CDR3 runs 15 residues. Germline CDR1 LGHDT, CDR2 YNNKEL (reference sequence). With 1 base clipped from V and 4 bases from J, the junction kept 4 bases outside the gene matches. Next came a second PCR, run for about 6 to 11 cycles, which used a sample-barcoded 5' primer along with a J-beta primer mix. Using its own MiXCR run on the 5' RACE reads, TCRdb lists one record per CDR3 protein. Of 1,300,000 or so distinct CDR3 sequences listed, approximately 60% are singletons. The entry originates in a study of blood T cells in healthy people across ages. Study-level results: Older individuals had lower TCR beta diversity per million T cells (the decline was roughly linear).

This TCR was recovered from a man aged 18 to 30 in good health. What was sequenced was blood. The rearrangement joins TRBV3-1 to TRBJ2-3; 8 bases map to TRBD2. In DNA form, the CDR3 reads TGTGCCAGCAGCCAAGTGCGGGAGGTCCCAGATACGCAGTATTTT. This encodes CASSQVREVPDTQYF.